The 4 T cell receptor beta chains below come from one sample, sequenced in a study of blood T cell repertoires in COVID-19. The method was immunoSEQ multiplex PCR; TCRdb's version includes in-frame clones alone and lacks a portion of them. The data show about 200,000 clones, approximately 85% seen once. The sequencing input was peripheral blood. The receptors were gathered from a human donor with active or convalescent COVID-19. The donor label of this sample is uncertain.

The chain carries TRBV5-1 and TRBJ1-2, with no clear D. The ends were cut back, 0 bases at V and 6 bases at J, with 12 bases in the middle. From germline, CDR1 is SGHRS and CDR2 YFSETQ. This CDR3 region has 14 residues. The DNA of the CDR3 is TGCGCCAGCAGCTTGGTAGGGAGCAAGGATGGCTACACCTTC. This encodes CASSLVGSKDGYTF.

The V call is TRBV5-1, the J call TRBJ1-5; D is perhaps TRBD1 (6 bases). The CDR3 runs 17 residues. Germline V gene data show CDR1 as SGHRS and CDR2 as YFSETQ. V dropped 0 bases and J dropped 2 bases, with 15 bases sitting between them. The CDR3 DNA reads TGCGCCAGCAGCTTGGCCCCACAGGGCTTGGGCAATCAGCCCCAGCATTTT. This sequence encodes CASSLAPQGLGNQPQHF.

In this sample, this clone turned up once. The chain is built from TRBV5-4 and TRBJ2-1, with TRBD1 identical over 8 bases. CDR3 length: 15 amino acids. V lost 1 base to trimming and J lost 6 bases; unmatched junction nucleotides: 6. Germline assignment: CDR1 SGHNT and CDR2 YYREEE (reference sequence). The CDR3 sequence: CASSLSAGTGNEQFF. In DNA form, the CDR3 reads TGTGCCAGCAGCTTGAGTGCCGGGACAGGCAATGAGCAGTTCTTC.

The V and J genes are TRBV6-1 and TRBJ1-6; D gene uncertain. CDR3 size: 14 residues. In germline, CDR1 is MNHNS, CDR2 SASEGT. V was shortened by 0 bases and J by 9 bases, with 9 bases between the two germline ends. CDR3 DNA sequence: TGTGCCAGCAGTGAAGCACAGACCCTTTCACCCCTCCACTTT. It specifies CASSEAQTLSPLHF.